This TCR beta chain was recorded in a study of blood T cell repertoires in COVID-19. Original analysis: Estimates of nucleated cell counts were drawn from the amplification of reference gene primers. Sequencing used immunoSEQ multiplex PCR; TCRdb keeps in-frame clones, though not all of them. From that table come the V and J calls and clone size; the DNA was used to work out D and trimming. The repertoire holds 25,000 or so clones, with 86% as singletons. Per germline, CDR1 MNHEY and CDR2 SMNVEV (reference sequence). This CDR3 is 14 amino acids long. Concerning this clone: A junction boundary mismatches the germline segment, possibly from a read error.

Sequenced sample: peripheral blood. This sequence joins TRBV27 and TRBJ1-4; 7 bases agree with TRBD1. This TCR came from a human donor with acute or convalescent COVID-19. The donor label of this sample is uncertain. The DNA for the CDR3 is TGTGCCAGCAGTCAGACAGGGATGGGCGAAAGACTGTTTTTT. This gives the protein CASSQTGMGERLFF. The full variable domain, with the rest looked up from reference TRBV27 and TRBJ1-4, is EAQVTQNPRYLITVTGKKLTVTCSQNMNHEYMSWYRQDPGLGLRQIYYSMNVEVTDKGDVPEGYKVSRKEKRNFPLILESPSPNQTSLYFCASSQTGMGERLFFGSGTQLSVL.